A selection of T cell receptor beta chains follows, all from one sample in a study of blood T cell repertoires in COVID-19. The data were produced by immunoSEQ multiplex PCR, yet TCRdb's version contains in-frame clones alone and is incomplete. The table has 400,000 to 450,000 clones, more than 70% seen once. Sequenced sample: peripheral blood. The receptors come from a woman in her 50s with COVID-19, enrolled during active disease. The CDR3 runs from the conserved cysteine through the conserved F or W. A D gene is named only where the DNA matches it firmly. Only some rows state a clone size, as once, few, many or a class for expanded clones.

size	D	V	J	CDR3	DNA
once	TRBD1	TRBV9	TRBJ1-5	CASSRTGRNQPQHF	TGTGCCAGCAGCCGGACAGGTCGGAATCAGCCCCAGCATTTT
NA	TRBD2	TRBV7-2	TRBJ2-4	CASSLGGREADIQYF	TGTGCCAGCAGCTTAGGAGGGAGGGAGGCGGACATTCAGTACTTC
NA	NA	TRBV6-2/TRBV6-3	TRBJ1-1	CASSPPGLMNTEAFF	TGTGCCAGCAGTCCCCCTGGACTTATGAACACTGAAGCTTTCTTT
NA	NA	TRBV20-1	TRBJ1-2	CSASYWEANGYTF	TGCAGTGCTAGTTATTGGGAGGCAAACGGCTACACCTTC
NA	TRBD1	TRBV30	TRBJ2-7	CAWSGWTGGTGIYEQYF	TGTGCCTGGAGTGGATGGACAGGTGGGACGGGGATTTACGAGCAGTACTTC
few	NA	TRBV4-1	TRBJ2-7	CASSPPGGAEQYF	TGCGCCAGCAGCCCCCCGGGGGGCGCCGAGCAGTACTTC
NA	NA	TRBV28	TRBJ1-1	CASSSRKGYEGTEAFF	TGTGCCAGCAGTTCGAGAAAAGGGTACGAGGGCACTGAAGCTTTCTTT
NA	NA	TRBV6-8	TRBJ1-3	CASSPLFVSGNTIYF	TGTGCCAGCAGTCCCCTCTTTGTCTCTGGAAACACCATATATTTT
NA	NA	TRBV30	TRBJ2-5	CAWSSGRETQYF	TGTGCCTGGAGTAGCGGCAGGGAGACCCAGTACTTC
NA	NA	TRBV27	TRBJ1-4	CASSNLGASEEKLFF	TGTGCCAGCAGTAATTTAGGTGCCAGCGAAGAAAAACTGTTTTTT
few	TRBD1	TRBV19	TRBJ1-2	CASSMQAGGGYTF	TGTGCCAGTAGTATGCAGGCAGGGGGAGGCTACACCTTC
NA	TRBD2	TRBV3-1/TRBV3-2	TRBJ2-3	CASSQSPSGGAGDTQYF	TGTGCCAGCAGCCAATCGCCTAGCGGGGGGGCTGGGGATACGCAGTATTTT
NA	TRBD1	TRBV6-5	TRBJ1-3	CASSYRGLTGNTIYF	TGTGCCAGCAGTTACAGGGGGCTAACTGGAAACACCATATATTTT
NA	TRBD1	TRBV11-2	TRBJ1-2	CASRSIRGLDGYTF	TGTGCCAGCAGATCCATCAGGGGGCTCGACGGCTACACCTTC
NA	TRBD1	TRBV5-6	TRBJ2-3	CASSVQGNTQYF	TGTGCCAGCAGCGTACAGGGGAATACGCAGTATTTT
few	TRBD2	TRBV6-5	TRBJ2-7	CASSSLAGADEQYF	TGTGCCAGCAGTTCACTAGCGGGGGCCGACGAGCAGTACTTC
NA	TRBD2	TRBV7-2	TRBJ2-1	CASRPISGGDYNEQFF	TGTGCCAGCAGACCGATTAGCGGGGGGGACTACAATGAGCAGTTCTTC
few	NA	TRBV7-2	TRBJ1-1	CASSSSWSTGTEAFF	TGTGCCAGCAGCTCCTCATGGTCGACGGGGACTGAAGCTTTCTTT
NA	TRBD1	TRBV6-5	TRBJ1-2	CASRVDRVGGYTF	TGTGCCAGCAGGGTGGACAGGGTAGGCGGCTACACCTTC
NA	TRBD2	TRBV7-9	TRBJ2-1	CASSSRTSGGANEQFF	TGTGCCAGCAGCTCAAGGACTAGCGGGGGGGCAAATGAGCAGTTCTTC
NA	TRBD2	TRBV5-1	TRBJ2-4	CASSQGGSGKNIQYF	TGCGCCAGCAGCCAGGGCGGGAGTGGCAAAAACATTCAGTACTTC
NA	TRBD1	TRBV19	TRBJ2-1	CASSISQGAYNEQFF	TGTGCCAGTAGTATCTCTCAGGGGGCGTATAATGAGCAGTTCTTC
NA	NA	TRBV11-3	TRBJ2-2	CATNRGGNTGELFF	TGTGCCACCAACCGAGGCGGAAACACCGGGGAGCTGTTTTTT
NA	NA	TRBV5-1	TRBJ2-1	CASSLGLLQGYNEQFF	TGCGCCAGCAGCTTGGGATTGTTGCAGGGATACAATGAGCAGTTCTTC
NA	NA	TRBV28	TRBJ1-2	CASSSGASNYGYTF	TGTGCCAGCAGTTCAGGGGCCTCTAACTATGGCTACACCTTC
NA	NA	TRBV7-9	TRBJ2-1	CASSPRSQAYEQFF	TGTGCCAGCAGTCCCAGGTCCCAGGCGTATGAGCAGTTCTTC
NA	NA	TRBV30	TRBJ1-5	CAWADTHNQPQHF	TGTGCCTGGGCCGACACCCACAATCAGCCCCAGCATTTT
NA	TRBD1	TRBV6-5	TRBJ1-6	CASSYSGQANSPLHF	TGTGCCAGCAGTTACTCGGGACAGGCCAATTCACCCCTCCACTTT
NA	TRBD1	TRBV5-1	TRBJ1-2	CASSLTPGQTYGYTF	TGCGCCAGCAGCTTAACTCCGGGACAGACCTATGGCTACACCTTC
NA	TRBD1	TRBV27	TRBJ2-7	CASSSPGGYEQYF	TGTGCCAGCAGTTCACCAGGGGGCTACGAGCAGTACTTC
NA	TRBD2	TRBV5-1	TRBJ2-2	CASSTGGTNTGELFF	TGCGCCAGCAGTACGGGGGGAACGAACACCGGGGAGCTGTTTTTT
NA	TRBD1	TRBV14	TRBJ2-2	CASSPRRGQGVPGELFF	TGTGCCAGCAGCCCACGTAGGGGACAGGGAGTCCCCGGGGAGCTGTTTTTT
NA	NA	TRBV9	TRBJ1-6	CASSDEVDNSPLHF	TGTGCCAGCAGCGACGAGGTTGATAATTCACCCCTCCACTTT
NA	NA	TRBV2	TRBJ1-3	CASSVDSGNTIYF	TGTGCCAGCAGTGTAGACTCTGGAAACACCATATATTTT
once	TRBD1	TRBV27	TRBJ1-5	CASSRRGQEPQHF	TGTGCCAGCAGCCGCCGTGGACAGGAGCCCCAGCATTTT
NA	NA	TRBV18	TRBJ2-7	CASSPTSSYEQYF	TGTGCCAGCTCTCCTACGAGCTCCTACGAGCAGTACTTC
NA	NA	TRBV19	TRBJ2-3	CASSRTSSTDTQYF	TGTGCCAGTAGTCGTACTTCTAGCACAGATACGCAGTATTTT
once	TRBD1	TRBV7-8	TRBJ1-2	CAIKIGTDPRYGYTF	TGTGCCATCAAAATTGGGACAGACCCCCGCTATGGCTACACCTTC
NA	NA	TRBV21-1	TRBJ2-7	CASSKSGIGYEQYF	TGTGCCAGCAGCAAATCAGGTATTGGGTACGAGCAGTACTTC
NA	NA	TRBV12-1	TRBJ2-7	CATGTVFSYEQYF	TGTGCCACCGGGACAGTCTTCTCCTACGAGCAGTACTTC
NA	NA	TRBV7-3	TRBJ2-3	CASSLGWGTSADTQYF	TGTGCCAGCAGCTTGGGTTGGGGAACTAGTGCAGATACGCAGTATTTT